This TCR beta chain is drawn from a study of T cell repertoires in cytomegalovirus infection. As for the study in general: Indications of both CMV infection and matching HLA type were provided by public TCR beta signatures.

This clonotype was counted a few times. No antigen is known for it. Findings and limits, study-wide: CMV-specific TCR beta clonotypes restricted by HLA-C were the ones dominating the ex vivo response. Carriage of CMV together with the relevant HLA was identifiable through cumulative public TCR beta family frequency.

Deletions cut 5 bases from V and 3 bases from J, with 8 bases between. This CDR3 region has 13 residues. A single record per CDR3 protein comes from TCRdb applying MiXCR to the reads. The table has under 850,000 distinct CDR3 sequences, under 40% seen once. The chain recombines TRBV12-3 or TRBV12-4 with TRBJ1-5, with D uncertain. This clonotype originated in a human donor in good health (CMV status not recorded). Some clones in this sample may be carry-over from other donors' samples. The sequenced sample consisted of PBMCs. In DNA, the CDR3 is TGTGCCAGCAGTGACGACGTCAATCAGCCCCAGCATTTT. Translating it yields CASSDDVNQPQHF.